This TCR beta chain was documented in a study of blood T cell repertoires in COVID-19. Study at large: Collection of acute and convalescent COVID-19 samples took place in the United States, Italy and Spain. Nucleic acid was either cDNA or gDNA, and it came from T cells, B-cell-depleted T cells, or PBMCs.

Germline-derived CDR1 and CDR2 are MNHNY and SVGAGI (reference sequence). V was cut by 4 bases and J by 10 bases, with 23 bases left in between. This CDR3 spans 16 amino acids. Generated by immunoSEQ multiplex PCR, the TCRdb table keeps only in-frame clones and is missing some. Of approximately 260,000 clones in the sample, about 86% were seen once. The V and J genes are TRBV6-6 and TRBJ2-1; possibly TRBD2 for D (7 bases). The sample taken for sequencing was peripheral blood. The TCR sequence derives from a man aged 18 to 35 with active or convalescent COVID-19. This CDR3 is CASSSPRGAGSGEQFF. DNA for the CDR3: TGTGCCAGCAGTTCGCCCCGGGGGGCAGGGTCAGGCGAGCAGTTCTTC.